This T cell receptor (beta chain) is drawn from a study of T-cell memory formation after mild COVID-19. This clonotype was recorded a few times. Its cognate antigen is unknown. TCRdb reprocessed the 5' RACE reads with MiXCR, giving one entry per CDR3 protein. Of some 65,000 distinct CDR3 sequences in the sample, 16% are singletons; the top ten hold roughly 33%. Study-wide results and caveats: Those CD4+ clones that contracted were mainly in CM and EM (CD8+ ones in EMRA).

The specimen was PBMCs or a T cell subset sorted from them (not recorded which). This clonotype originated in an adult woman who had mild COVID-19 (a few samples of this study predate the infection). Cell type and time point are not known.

CDR3 in amino acids: CASRGRTRYNEQFF. The CDR3 coding sequence is TGCGCCAGCCGGGGAAGGACGAGATACAATGAGCAGTTCTTC. The gene calls are TRBV5-1 and TRBJ2-1, with D tentatively TRBD2 (5 bases). The V gene lost 7 bases and the J gene lost 4 bases, with 15 bases spanning the gap. Looked up from germline, CDR1 is SGHRS and CDR2 is YFSETQ. The CDR3 contains 14 residues.